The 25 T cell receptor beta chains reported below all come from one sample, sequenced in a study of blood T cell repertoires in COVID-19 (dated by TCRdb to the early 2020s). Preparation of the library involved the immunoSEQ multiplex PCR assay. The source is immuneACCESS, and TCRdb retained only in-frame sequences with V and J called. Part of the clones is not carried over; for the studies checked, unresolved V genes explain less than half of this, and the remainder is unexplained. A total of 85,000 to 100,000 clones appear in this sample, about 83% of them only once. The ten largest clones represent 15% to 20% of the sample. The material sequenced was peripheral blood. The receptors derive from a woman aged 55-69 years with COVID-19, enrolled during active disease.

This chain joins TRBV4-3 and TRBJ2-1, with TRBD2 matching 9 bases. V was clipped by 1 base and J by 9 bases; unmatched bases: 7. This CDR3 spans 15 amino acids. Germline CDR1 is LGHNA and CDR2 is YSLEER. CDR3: CASSQGWGSGGEQFF. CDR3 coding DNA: TGCGCCAGCAGCCAAGGGTGGGGTAGCGGGGGTGAGCAGTTCTTC.

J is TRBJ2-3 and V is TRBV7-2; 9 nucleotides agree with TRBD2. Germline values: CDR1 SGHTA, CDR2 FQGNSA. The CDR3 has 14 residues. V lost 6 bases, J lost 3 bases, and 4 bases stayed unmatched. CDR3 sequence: CASRLSGGTDTQYF. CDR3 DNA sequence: TGTGCCAGCAGGCTGAGCGGGGGGACAGATACGCAGTATTTT.

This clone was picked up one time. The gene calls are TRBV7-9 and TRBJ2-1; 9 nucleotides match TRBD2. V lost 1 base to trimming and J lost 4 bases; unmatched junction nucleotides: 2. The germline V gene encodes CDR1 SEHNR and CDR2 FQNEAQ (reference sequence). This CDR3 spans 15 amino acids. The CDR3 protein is CASSLEAGGYNEQFF. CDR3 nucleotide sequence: TGTGCCAGCAGCTTAGAAGCGGGGGGTTACAATGAGCAGTTCTTC.

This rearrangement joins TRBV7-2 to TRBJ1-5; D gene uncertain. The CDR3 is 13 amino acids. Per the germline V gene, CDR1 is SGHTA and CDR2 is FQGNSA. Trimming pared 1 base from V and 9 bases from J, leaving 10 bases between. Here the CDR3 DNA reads TGTGCCAGCAGCTTAGTCAACCGCAGGCCCCAGCATTTT. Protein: CASSLVNRRPQHF.

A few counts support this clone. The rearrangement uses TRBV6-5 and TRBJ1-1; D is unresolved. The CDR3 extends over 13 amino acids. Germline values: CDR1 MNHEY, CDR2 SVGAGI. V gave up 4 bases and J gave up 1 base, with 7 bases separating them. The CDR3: CASSSFGNTEAFF. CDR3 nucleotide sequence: TGTGCCAGCAGTTCCTTCGGGAACACTGAAGCTTTCTTT.

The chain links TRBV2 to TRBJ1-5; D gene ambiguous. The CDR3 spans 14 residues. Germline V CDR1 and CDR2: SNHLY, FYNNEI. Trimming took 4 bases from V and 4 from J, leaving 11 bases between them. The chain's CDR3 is CASSATSSNQPQHF. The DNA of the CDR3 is TGTGCCAGCAGTGCTACGTCGAGTAATCAGCCCCAGCATTTT.

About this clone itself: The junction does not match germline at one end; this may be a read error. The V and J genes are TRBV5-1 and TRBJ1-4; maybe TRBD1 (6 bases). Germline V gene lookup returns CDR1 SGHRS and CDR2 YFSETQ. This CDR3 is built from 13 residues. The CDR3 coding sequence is TGCGCAAGCAGCTTGGGCGACAGGGAAAAACTGTTTTTT. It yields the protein CASSLGDREKLFF.

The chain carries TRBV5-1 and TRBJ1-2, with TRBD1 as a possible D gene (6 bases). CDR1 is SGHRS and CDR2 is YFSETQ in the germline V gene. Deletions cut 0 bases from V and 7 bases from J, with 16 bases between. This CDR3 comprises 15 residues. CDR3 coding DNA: TGCGCCAGCAGCTTGGCCCTACCGGGACAAGGTGGCTACACCTTC. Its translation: CASSLALPGQGGYTF.

This chain's CDR3 is CASSITAGGALTDTQYF. The CDR3 DNA follows: TGTGCCAGCAGCATCACAGCGGGGGGGGCCCTCACAGATACGCAGTATTTT. The chain uses TRBV4-2 and TRBJ2-3, with 10 bases matching TRBD2. With 5 bases clipped from V and 2 bases from J, the junction kept 10 bases outside the gene matches. This CDR3 contains 17 residues. Germline V gene data show CDR1 as LGHNA and CDR2 as YNFKEQ.

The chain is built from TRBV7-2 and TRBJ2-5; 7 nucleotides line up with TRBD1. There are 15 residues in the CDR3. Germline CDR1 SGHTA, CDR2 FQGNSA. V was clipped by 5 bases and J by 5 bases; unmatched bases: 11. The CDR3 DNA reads TGTGCCAGCAGCCTACGCTCACAGGGGTGGGAGACCCAGTACTTC. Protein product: CASSLRSQGWETQYF.

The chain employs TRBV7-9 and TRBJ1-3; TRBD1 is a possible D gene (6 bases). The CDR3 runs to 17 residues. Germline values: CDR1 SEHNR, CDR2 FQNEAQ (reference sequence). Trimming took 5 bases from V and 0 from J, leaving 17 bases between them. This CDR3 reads CASSPNSGGASGNTIYF. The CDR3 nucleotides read TGTGCCAGCAGCCCAAACTCGGGGGGGGCCTCTGGAAACACCATATATTTT.

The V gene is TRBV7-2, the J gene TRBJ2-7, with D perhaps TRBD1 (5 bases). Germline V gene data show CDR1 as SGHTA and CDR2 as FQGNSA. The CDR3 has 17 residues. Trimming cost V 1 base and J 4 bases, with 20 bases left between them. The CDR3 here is CASSLVNLPRPGYEQYF. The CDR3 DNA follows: TGTGCCAGCAGCTTAGTTAATCTACCACGCCCAGGGTACGAGCAGTACTTC.

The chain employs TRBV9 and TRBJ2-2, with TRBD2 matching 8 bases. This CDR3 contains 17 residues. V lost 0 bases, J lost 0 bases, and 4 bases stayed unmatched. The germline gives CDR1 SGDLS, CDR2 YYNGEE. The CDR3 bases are TGTGCCAGCAGCGTAGCAGCGGGGGCCTCGAACACCGGGGAGCTGTTTTTT. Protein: CASSVAAGASNTGELFF.

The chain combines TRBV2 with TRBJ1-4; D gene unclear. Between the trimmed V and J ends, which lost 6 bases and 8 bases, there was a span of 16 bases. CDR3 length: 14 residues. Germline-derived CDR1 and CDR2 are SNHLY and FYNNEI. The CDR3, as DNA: TGTGCCAGCAGGAAAGACATTGCGGGGGAAAAACTGTTTTTT. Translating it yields CASRKDIAGEKLFF.

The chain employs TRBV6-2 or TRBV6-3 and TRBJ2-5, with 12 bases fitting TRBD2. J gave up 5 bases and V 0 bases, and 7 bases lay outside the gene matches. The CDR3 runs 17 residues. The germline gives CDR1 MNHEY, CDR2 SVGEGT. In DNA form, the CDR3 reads TGTGCCAGCAGTTACTCTCCACGACTAGCGGGGGATGAGACCCAGTACTTC. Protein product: CASSYSPRLAGDETQYF.

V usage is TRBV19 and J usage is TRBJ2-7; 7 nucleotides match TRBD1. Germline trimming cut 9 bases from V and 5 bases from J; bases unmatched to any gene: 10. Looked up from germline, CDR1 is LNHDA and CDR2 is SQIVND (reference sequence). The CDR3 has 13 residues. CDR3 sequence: CASSENRGHEQYF. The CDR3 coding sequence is TGTGCCAGCTCCGAAAACAGGGGTCACGAGCAGTACTTC.

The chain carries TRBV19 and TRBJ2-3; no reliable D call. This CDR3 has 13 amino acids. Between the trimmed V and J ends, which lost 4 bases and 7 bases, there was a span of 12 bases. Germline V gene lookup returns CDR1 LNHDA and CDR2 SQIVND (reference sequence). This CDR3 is CASSTDLTYTQYF. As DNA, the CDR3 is TGTGCCAGTAGTACCGATCTTACTTATACGCAGTATTTT.

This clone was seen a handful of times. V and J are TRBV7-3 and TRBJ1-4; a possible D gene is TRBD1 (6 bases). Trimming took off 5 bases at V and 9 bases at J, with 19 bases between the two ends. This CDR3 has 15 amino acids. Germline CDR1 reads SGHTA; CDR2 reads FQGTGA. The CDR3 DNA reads TGTGCCAGCAGCCCCCTCGGCCAGGGGCTTAAAAAACTGTTTTTT. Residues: CASSPLGQGLKKLFF.

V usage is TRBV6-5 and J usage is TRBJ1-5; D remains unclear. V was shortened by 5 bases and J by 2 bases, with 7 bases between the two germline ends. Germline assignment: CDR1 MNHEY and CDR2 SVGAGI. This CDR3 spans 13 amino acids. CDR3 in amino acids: CASSNSGNQPQHF. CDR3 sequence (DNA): TGTGCCAGCAGTAACAGTGGCAATCAGCCCCAGCATTTT.

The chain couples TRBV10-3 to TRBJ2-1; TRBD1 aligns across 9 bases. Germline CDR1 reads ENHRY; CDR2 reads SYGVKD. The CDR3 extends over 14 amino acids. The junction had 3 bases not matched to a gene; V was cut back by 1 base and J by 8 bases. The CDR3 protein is CAISELDRGDEQFF. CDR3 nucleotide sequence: TGTGCCATCAGTGAGTTGGACAGGGGCGATGAGCAGTTCTTC.

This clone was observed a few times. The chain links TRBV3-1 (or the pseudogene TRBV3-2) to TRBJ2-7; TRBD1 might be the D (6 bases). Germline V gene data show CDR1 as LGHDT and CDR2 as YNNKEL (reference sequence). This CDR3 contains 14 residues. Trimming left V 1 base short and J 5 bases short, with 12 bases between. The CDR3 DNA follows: TGTGCCAGCAGCCAAGCAGGGGCGGTGGACGAGCAGTACTTC. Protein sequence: CASSQAGAVDEQYF.

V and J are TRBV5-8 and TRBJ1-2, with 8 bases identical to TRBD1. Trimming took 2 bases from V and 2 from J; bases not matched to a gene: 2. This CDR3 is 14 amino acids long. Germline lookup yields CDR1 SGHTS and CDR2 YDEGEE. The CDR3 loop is CASSFRDRNYGYTF. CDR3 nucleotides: TGTGCCAGCAGCTTCCGGGACAGGAACTATGGCTACACCTTC.

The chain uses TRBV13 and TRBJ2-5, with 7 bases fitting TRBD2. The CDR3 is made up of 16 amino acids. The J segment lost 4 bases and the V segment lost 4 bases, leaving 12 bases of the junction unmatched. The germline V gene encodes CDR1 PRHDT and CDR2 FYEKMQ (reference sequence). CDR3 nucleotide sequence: TGTGCCAGCAGCTACCGGGACTACAGCGGGTTAGAGACCCAGTACTTC. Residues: CASSYRDYSGLETQYF.

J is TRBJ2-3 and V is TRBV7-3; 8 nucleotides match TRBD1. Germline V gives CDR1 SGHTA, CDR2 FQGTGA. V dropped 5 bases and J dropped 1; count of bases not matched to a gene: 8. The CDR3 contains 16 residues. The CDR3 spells CASSRKTGDGTDTQYF. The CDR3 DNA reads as TGTGCCAGCAGCCGAAAGACAGGGGACGGCACAGATACGCAGTATTTT.

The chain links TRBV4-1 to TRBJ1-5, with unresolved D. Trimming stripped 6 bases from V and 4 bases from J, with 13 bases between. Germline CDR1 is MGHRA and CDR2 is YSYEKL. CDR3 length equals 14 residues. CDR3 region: CASSRTTGNQPQHF. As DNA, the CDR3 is TGCGCCAGCAGTCGGACGACGGGGAATCAGCCCCAGCATTTT.